This paragraph reports one T cell receptor beta chain. In this sample, this clone turned up once. This receptor's antigen is unknown. No base qualities exist here, and no much larger clone lies one base off it. This specimen comes from a study of blood T cell repertoires in COVID-19 (dated by TCRdb to about 2020). Background for the entire study: Samples covering the acute and convalescent phases of COVID-19 were provided by collaborators in the United States, Italy and Spain. The material from the prospective study consisted of cDNA or gDNA derived from T cells, B-cell-depleted T cells, or PBMCs. Subjects who had been exposed to COVID-19, were actively infected with it, or had recovered from it provided the deeply sampled blood TCRbeta repertoires that made up the dataset. The repertoires were released in a freely available public database intended as a resource for research on the immune response to SARS-CoV-2. The samples were drawn from the first 160 participants of the ongoing ImmuneRACE study and from 1,200 or so subjects provided by 6 global collaborators. Nearly every sample came with metadata listing a de-identified subject ID, COVID-19 status, age in years and sex. HLA class I and class II types, where available, came from metadata supplied by the sample provider rather than from assay-based typing.

The immunoSEQ Assay, a bias-controlled multiplex PCR, was used to amplify TCRbeta CDR3 regions from genomic DNA. The original methods were these. The number of nucleated cells in each sample was estimated from the amplification of reference gene primers within the assay. To quantify the absolute abundance of each unique TCRbeta CDR3 rearrangement, sequence reads were collapsed and filtered. For each sample, productive Simpson clonality was calculated as the square root of Simpson's diversity index over productive rearrangements. TCRdb re-hosts the immuneACCESS table, in-frame sequences only. Its copies lack some clones; in the studies checked, an unresolved V gene accounts for under half of them, and the cause for the rest is not known. V and J calls and clone size are given by that table; D and trimming were obtained from the DNA. For this sample the table gives about 160,000 clones, of which less than 85% were detected only once. 7% of the sample rests with the top ten.

Taken from cysteine to phenylalanine, the CDR3 has 11 residues. Here the CDR3 DNA is all that survives: 33 bases in frame from base 1. CDR1 and CDR2, per the germline V gene, are MDHEN and SYDVKM. The V end loses 8 bases and the J end loses 2 bases, and a stretch of 6 bases separates them. Results the study describes overall, beyond this receptor: The quantity of clinical and demographic metadata differed by source and by participant and was supplied without curation.

At one collaborating source in Seattle, patients were enrolled during active infection and were followed longitudinally through the course of disease. The collaborating institutions used their own protocols to collect whole blood in K2EDTA tubes. For TCRbeta analysis, collaborator samples were shipped as frozen whole blood, as isolated PBMCs, or as DNA extracted from either sample type. The rearrangement joined TRBV28 to TRBJ2-5, with a tentative D gene TRBD1 over 5 matching bases. The TCR comes from a woman aged 35 to 49 with COVID-19, enrolled during active disease. The sample taken for sequencing was peripheral blood. The nucleotides are TGTGCCAGCGCAGGGCAAGAGACCCAGTACTTC. Its coded protein is CASAGQETQYF.